This T cell receptor (beta chain) comes out of a study of blood T cells in healthy people across ages. Points from the study as a whole: Nothing was known about donor CMV status, and this possibly confounded expanded clonotype changes.

PCR was performed a second time for about 7 to 11 cycles using a sample-barcoded 5' primer and a J-beta primer mix. Every cDNA molecule bore a tag from a template-switch adaptor containing 12 random nucleotides. TCRdb called the 5' RACE reads again in MiXCR, with one record for every CDR3 protein. The table lists roughly 700,000 distinct CDR3 sequences, around 25% of them singletons. The germline V and J ends were trimmed by 2 bases and 5 bases, with 13 bases remaining between them. CDR3 size: 14 residues. From germline, CDR1 is DFQATT and CDR2 SNEGSKA (reference sequence). In this sample, this clonotype turned up a few times. Its antigen is currently unknown. These data were also reused for a study on T cells of mothers and their children.

The receptor comes from a boy aged 10-17 years in good health. V gene TRBV20-1 combines with J gene TRBJ2-1; no clear D gene. The sequencing input was blood. Here the CDR3 DNA reads TGCAGTGCTAGATACGACCCGAGGAACAATGAGCAGTTCTTC. Translated, it gives CSARYDPRNNEQFF.